One and the same sample provided the 10 T cell receptor beta chains below, sequenced in a study of blood T cell repertoires in COVID-19 (TCRdb year 2020). Libraries were constructed by the immunoSEQ multiplex PCR assay. TCRdb limited this immuneACCESS table to in-frame rearrangements with V and J called. A share of clones is missing; checked studies link under half to unresolved V genes, and the rest is unexplained. In all, the sample holds about 220,000 clones, and roughly 84% of those were seen once. Clones ranked in the top ten supply approximately 4% of the sample. The sample taken for sequencing was peripheral blood. The receptors come from an elderly woman with acute or convalescent COVID-19.

The J gene is TRBJ1-1, the V gene TRBV3-1 (or the pseudogene TRBV3-2), with TRBD1 matching 7 bases. J was trimmed by 6 bases and V by 5 bases; bases with no gene match: 12. This CDR3 region has 15 residues. CDR1 is LGHDT, CDR2 YNNKEL, per germline (reference sequence). The CDR3 sequence: CASSFLSTGFSEAFF. The CDR3 region has the DNA TGTGCCAGCAGCTTCTTGTCGACAGGGTTTTCTGAAGCTTTCTTT.

The chain joins TRBV28 to TRBJ1-2; 8 positions match TRBD1. The J segment lost 6 bases and the V segment lost 3 bases, leaving 3 bases of the junction unmatched. The germline CDR1 and CDR2 sequences are MDHEN and SYDVKM. This CDR3 has 13 amino acids. CDR3: CASSFRTGNGYTF. The CDR3 DNA sequence: TGTGCCAGCAGTTTCCGGACAGGGAATGGCTACACCTTC.

J is TRBJ1-3 and V is TRBV28; 12 bases map to TRBD1. V gave up 4 bases and J gave up 9 bases; unmatched junction bases: 16. Germline V gene data show CDR1 as MDHEN and CDR2 as SYDVKM. The CDR3 covers 18 residues. The CDR3 spells CASSSRDRGRINVRTIYF. The CDR3 DNA is TGTGCCAGCAGTTCCCGGGACAGGGGGCGAATTAATGTCCGCACCATATATTTT.

This rearrangement joins TRBV2 to TRBJ2-3; possible D gene TRBD1, 6 bases. CDR1 is SNHLY, CDR2 FYNNEI, per germline. CDR3 size: 15 residues. The V gene lost 6 bases and the J gene lost 2 bases, with 15 bases spanning the gap. CDR3 nucleotides: TGTGCCAGCAGGGTCCAGGGGCCTTCCACAGATACGCAGTATTTT. It specifies CASRVQGPSTDTQYF.

The rearrangement links TRBV19 to TRBJ2-4; 13 bases map to TRBD2. CDR1 is LNHDA, CDR2 SQIVND, per germline (reference sequence). The CDR3 totals 17 residues. Germline trimming cut 4 bases from V and 8 bases from J; bases unmatched to any gene: 11. CDR3 sequence reads: CASSTTLAGGRGHIQYF. The CDR3 region has the DNA TGTGCCAGTAGTACGACACTAGCGGGGGGGCGAGGACACATTCAGTACTTC. Together with reference TRBV19 and TRBJ2-4, the CDR3 gives the full variable domain: DGGITQSPKYLFRKEGQNVTLSCEQNLNHDAMYWYRQDPGQGLRLIYYSQIVNDFQKGDIAEGYSVSREKKESFPLTVTSAQKNPTAFYLCASSTTLAGGRGHIQYFGAGTRLSVL.

This chain connects TRBV3-1 (or the pseudogene TRBV3-2) to TRBJ2-7; 9 bases align to TRBD1. The CDR3 has 17 amino acids. Germline V gene lookup returns CDR1 LGHDT and CDR2 YNNKEL (reference sequence). V gave up 3 bases and J gave up 2 bases; unmatched junction bases: 11. Here the CDR3 reads CASSQMTPGQGPYEQYF. CDR3 nucleotide sequence: TGTGCCAGCAGCCAGATGACTCCGGGACAGGGACCCTACGAGCAGTACTTC.

J is TRBJ2-7 and V is TRBV23-1; 11 positions agree with TRBD2. TRBV23-1 is identified as an open reading frame with a role that is uncertain. The junction had 5 bases not matched to a gene; V was cut back by 2 bases and J by 2 bases. The CDR3 has 16 residues. The CDR3, as DNA: TGCGCCAGCAGTCAAGCCACTAGCGGGGGAACCTACGAGCAGTACTTC. This codes for CASSQATSGGTYEQYF.

The CDR3 protein is CASSKRTGSSENTEAFF. The CDR3 DNA reads as TGTGCCAGCTCAAAACGAACAGGGTCGAGTGAGAACACTGAAGCTTTCTTT. The chain couples TRBV18 to TRBJ1-1; D may be TRBD1 (6 bases). From germline, CDR1 is KGHSH and CDR2 LQKENI. The CDR3 sequence is 17 residues long. V was clipped by 5 bases and J by 1 base, with 20 bases between them.

In nucleotides, the CDR3 is TGTGCCAGCAGCTGGGACTTTGGGGAGCTGTTTTTT. Its translation is CASSWDFGELFF. The rearrangement joins TRBV5-4 to TRBJ2-2, with D tentatively TRBD2 (6 bases). CDR1 is SGHNT and CDR2 is YYREEE in the germline V gene (reference sequence). Trimming left V 3 bases short and J 8 bases short, with 8 bases between. The CDR3 length is 12 residues.

This chain links TRBV30 with TRBJ2-3, with 10 positions matching TRBD2. The CDR3 consists of 14 residues. The V gene end was trimmed by 8 bases and the J gene end by 2 bases; junction bases not matched to a gene: 7. The germline V gene has CDR1 GTSNPN and CDR2 SVGIG (reference sequence). The DNA for the CDR3 is TGTGCCACCAAAGCGGGGGGGCCCACAGATACGCAGTATTTT. Its protein is CATKAGGPTDTQYF.